The 23 T cell receptor beta chains below all came from one sample that was sequenced in a study of blood T cell repertoires in COVID-19. Clones were read by immunoSEQ multiplex PCR, and TCRdb kept only the in-frame ones, dropping some. The table has roughly 160,000 clones, less than 90% seen once. The specimen was peripheral blood. The receptors were sampled from a man aged 55 to 70 with acute or convalescent COVID-19.

The chain employs TRBV7-9 and TRBJ2-7, with TRBD1 identical over 7 bases. The CDR3 covers 18 residues. V trimming: 1 base; J trimming: 3 bases; junction bases outside the gene matches: 15. The germline V gene has CDR1 SEHNR and CDR2 FQNEAQ (reference sequence). DNA for the CDR3: TGTGCCAGCAGCTTAGTAGTAGGCTTGGGACAGAGCTTCTACGAGCAGTACTTC. Residues: CASSLVVGLGQSFYEQYF.

V is TRBV6-5 and J is TRBJ2-3; TRBD2 matches 11 bases. J gave up 6 bases and V 5 bases, and 7 bases lay outside the gene matches. This CDR3 contains 15 residues. Per germline, CDR1 MNHEY and CDR2 SVGAGI. CDR3 protein: CASSHPPSGRDTQYF. CDR3 in DNA: TGTGCCAGCAGTCACCCTCCTAGCGGGAGGGATACGCAGTATTTT.

The genes are TRBV4-1 and TRBJ1-5; D is unresolved. The V and J ends lost 2 bases and 1 base respectively, with 9 bases between them. Germline CDR1 reads MGHRA; CDR2 reads YSYEKL. The CDR3 has 15 residues. CDR3 sequence: CASSQSGRSNQPQHF. CDR3 sequence (DNA): TGCGCCAGCAGCCAAAGCGGACGGAGCAATCAGCCCCAGCATTTT.

The chain is built from TRBV29-1 and TRBJ1-2; tentative D call: TRBD1 (5 bases). V lost 1 base and J 9 bases, leaving 15 bases between the germline ends. From germline, CDR1 is SQVTM and CDR2 ANQGSEA. The CDR3 contains 13 residues. The CDR3 loop reads CSVEVVRQRSYTF. For the CDR3, the DNA is TGCAGCGTTGAAGTAGTAAGACAGCGAAGCTACACCTTC.

The table lists this clone with a few counts. The chain uses TRBV11-3 and TRBJ1-4; D is possibly TRBD1 (6 bases). V was trimmed by 4 bases and J by 0 bases, leaving 9 bases between them. This CDR3 has 15 residues. Germline V gene data show CDR1 as SGHNT and CDR2 as YENEEA. CDR3 residues: CASSYTGSTNEKLFF. The CDR3 DNA reads TGTGCCAGCAGCTACACAGGGTCAACTAATGAAAAACTGTTTTTT.

The CDR3 is CASIQGASGNTIYF. As DNA, the CDR3 is TGTGCCAGCATACAGGGGGCATCGGGAAACACCATATATTTT. The rearrangement uses TRBV28 and TRBJ1-3, with TRBD1 matching over 9 bases. The ends lost 7 bases at V and 4 bases at J; junction bases unmatched: 5. In germline, CDR1 is MDHEN, CDR2 SYDVKM. This CDR3 spans 14 amino acids.

This clone was detected only once. The gene calls are TRBV30 and TRBJ2-6, with D possibly TRBD2 on 6 matching bases. Germline assignment: CDR1 GTSNPN and CDR2 SVGIG (reference sequence). The CDR3 sequence is 15 residues long. The V and J ends lost 0 bases and 4 bases respectively, with 10 bases between them. CDR3: CAWSVGDSGANVLTF. Here the CDR3 DNA reads TGTGCCTGGAGTGTAGGGGACTCGGGGGCCAACGTCCTGACTTTC.

This clone was observed a handful of times. The chain is built from TRBV6-5 and TRBJ2-5, with TRBD1 matching 7 bases. J was trimmed by 1 base and V by 7 bases; bases with no gene match: 3. The V gene's germline CDR1 is MNHEY and CDR2 SVGAGI. The CDR3 runs 13 residues. CDR3 protein: CASTPGGQETQYF. Here the CDR3 DNA reads TGTGCCAGCACCCCAGGGGGCCAAGAGACCCAGTACTTC.

The V gene is TRBV24-1, the J gene TRBJ1-2, with unresolved D. This CDR3 is built from 12 residues. The germline CDR1 and CDR2 sequences are KGHDR and SFDVKD. Trimming cost V 1 base and J 6 bases, with 5 bases left between them. Here the CDR3 reads CATSDFQNGYTF. The CDR3 region has the DNA TGTGCCACCAGTGATTTCCAGAATGGCTACACCTTC.

The genes are TRBV25-1 and TRBJ1-6, with 8 bases aligning to TRBD1. The CDR3 is made up of 15 amino acids. After removal of 6 bases from V and 7 bases from J, the junction contained 8 bases not matched to a gene. The germline V gene encodes CDR1 MGHDK and CDR2 SYGVNS. The CDR3 region is CASRDFQGANSPLHF. The CDR3 DNA follows: TGTGCCAGCAGGGATTTTCAGGGGGCAAATTCACCCCTCCACTTT.

This clone is a singleton in its sample. This chain joins TRBV15 and TRBJ2-7; the match to TRBD2 covers 12 bases. Per the germline V gene, CDR1 is LNHNV and CDR2 is YYDKDF (reference sequence). This CDR3 contains 16 residues. V dropped 1 base and J dropped 5; count of bases not matched to a gene: 6. CDR3: CATSRGRTSGVDEQYF. The CDR3 coding sequence is TGTGCCACCAGCAGAGGGAGGACTAGCGGGGTGGACGAGCAGTACTTC.

This clone has just one count. The chain uses TRBV18 and TRBJ2-3; 7 bases line up with TRBD1. The trim removed 3 bases at V and 2 bases at J, leaving 11 bases unmatched. This CDR3 comprises 17 residues. Germline V gene data show CDR1 as KGHSH and CDR2 as LQKENI. The CDR3 DNA reads as TGTGCCAGCTCACCCCGGAAGGAGGACAGGTTCACAGATACGCAGTATTTT. Protein sequence: CASSPRKEDRFTDTQYF.

The chain carries TRBV13 and TRBJ2-1, with D unresolved. CDR1 PRHDT and CDR2 FYEKMQ come from the germline V gene (reference sequence). Trimming stripped 4 bases from V and 0 bases from J, with 10 bases between. This CDR3 region has 15 residues. The CDR3 sequence: CASSSPLSSYNEQFF. Here the CDR3 DNA reads TGTGCCAGCAGCTCTCCCCTAAGCTCCTACAATGAGCAGTTCTTC.

This chain connects TRBV10-3 to TRBJ1-6; no clear D gene. The CDR3 totals 15 residues. Germline CDR1 is ENHRY and CDR2 is SYGVKD. V was trimmed by 3 bases and J by 0 bases, leaving 6 bases between them. CDR3: CAISEGSSYNSPLHF. The CDR3, as DNA: TGTGCCATCAGTGAAGGGAGCTCCTATAATTCACCCCTCCACTTT.

The V call is TRBV19, the J call TRBJ1-1; D may be TRBD1 (5 bases). Germline loops: CDR1 LNHDA, CDR2 SQIVND (reference sequence). The CDR3 runs 14 residues. Trimming pared 3 bases from V and 0 bases from J, leaving 8 bases between. Here the CDR3 reads CASSIQGMNTEAFF. As DNA, the CDR3 is TGTGCCAGTAGTATCCAGGGTATGAACACTGAAGCTTTCTTT.

J is TRBJ1-1 and V is TRBV27; 9 nucleotides agree with TRBD1. The CDR3 has 15 amino acids. Losses at the gene ends were 6 bases for V and 5 bases for J; bases not matched to a gene: 10. The germline V gene has CDR1 MNHEY and CDR2 SMNVEV (reference sequence). This chain's CDR3 is CASRPGDREGTEAFF. CDR3 in DNA: TGTGCCAGCAGGCCCGGGGACAGGGAGGGGACTGAAGCTTTCTTT.

The V call is TRBV2, the J call TRBJ1-5; the D gene is possibly TRBD1 (6 bases). The CDR3 is made up of 16 amino acids. The germline V gene encodes CDR1 SNHLY and CDR2 FYNNEI. Trimming removed 0 bases from V and 2 bases from J, with 11 bases in between. CDR3 region: CASSEAGRGGNQPQHF. The CDR3 DNA reads TGTGCCAGCAGTGAAGCGGGCAGGGGCGGCAATCAGCCCCAGCATTTT.

The chain links TRBV19 to TRBJ1-2; 9 bases match TRBD1. With V trimmed by 3 bases and J by 6 bases, 8 bases remained unmatched. The CDR3 extends over 15 amino acids. CDR1 is LNHDA and CDR2 is SQIVND in the germline V gene (reference sequence). This CDR3 reads CASSITGQGINGYTF. The CDR3 DNA sequence: TGTGCCAGTAGTATTACGGGACAGGGTATCAATGGCTACACCTTC.

The chain recombines TRBV29-1 with TRBJ2-2; tentatively, D is TRBD2 (6 bases). The CDR3 sequence is 13 residues long. Trimming took off 4 bases at V and 4 bases at J, with 10 bases between the two ends. Germline V CDR1 and CDR2: SQVTM, ANQGSEA. The CDR3 DNA reads TGCAGCGTTGTCGGGGGAGGCACCGGGGAGCTGTTTTTT. This gives the protein CSVVGGGTGELFF.

The gene calls are TRBV11-2 and TRBJ2-7; D gene ambiguous. Per the germline V gene, CDR1 is SGHAT and CDR2 is FQNNGV. Trimming left V 3 bases short and J 6 bases short, with 9 bases between. This CDR3 has 12 residues. The CDR3 DNA follows: TGTGCCAGCAGCTTTTCCTATAGCGAGCAGTACGTC. This translates into CASSFSYSEQYV.

The chain combines TRBV10-3 with TRBJ1-6, with TRBD1 as a possible D gene (6 bases). CDR3 length: 12 residues. V shed 6 bases and J shed 15 bases, with 15 bases lying between them. Germline lookup yields CDR1 ENHRY and CDR2 SYGVKD. The CDR3 nucleotides are TGTGCCATCAGGGAAGAACAGGGAAGCCTCCACTTT. It yields the protein CAIREEQGSLHF.

The CDR3 protein is CATSDLGGRLDNEQFF. In DNA, the CDR3 is TGTGCCACCAGTGACCTCGGGGGACGCCTAGACAATGAGCAGTTCTTC. This sequence joins TRBV24-1 and TRBJ2-1; tentative D call: TRBD2 (6 bases). The CDR3 is 16 amino acids. CDR1 and CDR2 from the germline V gene are KGHDR and SFDVKD. Trimming removed 4 bases from V and 5 bases from J, with 17 bases in between.

This sequence joins TRBV7-7 and TRBJ2-7; D is unresolved. The CDR3 spans 14 residues. Germline V CDR1 and CDR2: SSHAT, FNYEAQ (reference sequence). V dropped 0 bases and J dropped 0 bases, with 6 bases sitting between them. The CDR3 coding sequence is TGTGCCAGCAGCTTAGCTGGCAGCTCCTACGAGCAGTACTTC. Protein sequence: CASSLAGSSYEQYF. Together with reference TRBV7-7 and TRBJ2-7, the CDR3 gives the full variable domain: GAGVSQSPRYKVTKRGQDVTLRCDPISSHATLYWYQQALGQGPEFLTYFNYEAQPDKSGLPSDRFSAERPEGSISTLTIQRTEQRDSAMYRCASSLAGSSYEQYFGPGTRLTVT.